This T cell receptor beta chain originates from a study of T cells in Graves' hyperthyroidism and ophthalmopathy. Study in general: Peripheral blood collection took place at initial diagnosis, before any treatment.

Patients were excluded for uncontrolled infection, other autoimmune disease, pregnancy or lactation. Clinical symptoms, serum thyroxine, TRAb, thyroid ultrasound and orbital computed tomography informed diagnoses. With 5 bases clipped from V and 7 bases from J, the junction kept 9 bases outside the gene matches. The CDR3 is 14 amino acids. Germline V lookup: CDR1 LNHDA, CDR2 SQIVND (reference sequence). Amplified TCR beta CDR3 regions derived from RNA transcripts. HTBI primers drove first-round RT-PCR of the TCR CDR3. MiXCR was run by TCRdb on the multiplex PCR reads, yielding one entry per CDR3 protein. In the table there are around 500,000 distinct CDR3 sequences, about 16% of which are singletons. Findings and caveats of the study: Blood also held most thyroid clonotypes expanded beyond 0.001.

For this clonotype: Its target is unknown.

The receptor was derived from a woman in her twenties or thirties with Graves' ophthalmopathy. The V call is TRBV19, the J call TRBJ2-7; 9 bases map to TRBD2. Sequenced sample: blood. The CDR3 coding sequence is TGTGCCAGTAGTTGGCTAGCGGGACTCGGTGAGCAGTACTTC. Protein product: CASSWLAGLGEQYF.